Below, 21 T cell receptor beta chains from the same sample are listed, as sequenced in a study. TCRdb reprocessed the RT-PCR reads via MiXCR and lists one record per CDR3 protein. The sample gives hundreds of thousands of distinct CDR3 sequences, over 12% of which show up once; just over 3.5% is in the top ten. Sequencing used memory CD4+ T cells from blood. These receptors all come from a female donor in good health, serving as a healthy control.

This clonotype showed up many times. The chain carries TRBV11-2 and TRBJ1-1; tentatively, D is TRBD1 (6 bases). CDR3 length: 13 residues. Deletions cut 5 bases from V and 12 bases from J, with 19 bases between. In germline, CDR1 is SGHAT, CDR2 FQNNGV. DNA for the CDR3: TGTGCCAGCAGCCTCGATGGGCCAGGGGTAACTTTCTTT. Its translation: CASSLDGPGVTFF.

This clonotype has a handful of counts. The V and J genes are TRBV24-1 and TRBJ2-2, with D tentatively TRBD1 (6 bases). The germline V and J ends were trimmed by 2 bases and 1 base, with 10 bases remaining between them. Germline CDR1 KGHDR, CDR2 SFDVKD. The CDR3 sequence is 16 residues long. CDR3 sequence reads: CATSDSAQGNTGELFF. The CDR3 DNA sequence: TGTGCCACCAGTGATTCCGCACAGGGGAACACCGGGGAGCTGTTTTTT.

This clonotype was seen a handful of times. The chain carries TRBV28 and TRBJ2-7; D remains unclear. The CDR3 is 15 residues long. CDR1 and CDR2 (germline): MDHEN, SYDVKM. Trimming left V 5 bases short and J 6 bases short, with 20 bases between. CDR3 nucleotides: TGTGCCAGCAGTACCCCCTCGACCCAAATCGCCGAGCAGTACTTC. Translation gives CASSTPSTQIAEQYF.

This clonotype was seen a handful of times. J is TRBJ2-5 and V is TRBV2; 13 bases map to TRBD2. V lost 5 bases to trimming and J lost 5 bases; unmatched junction nucleotides: 11. CDR1 is SNHLY, CDR2 FYNNEI, per germline. The CDR3 is made up of 17 amino acids. CDR3: CASSSGLAGVKRETQYF. CDR3 nucleotides: TGTGCCAGCAGTTCTGGACTAGCGGGAGTCAAGAGGGAGACCCAGTACTTC.

This clonotype occurred a few times. The rearrangement joins TRBV28 to TRBJ2-2; 10 bases match TRBD1. With 3 bases clipped from V and 3 bases from J, the junction kept 4 bases outside the gene matches. The length of the CDR3 is 16 residues. Germline V gene data show CDR1 as MDHEN and CDR2 as SYDVKM. The CDR3 sequence: CASSLRGTGDTGELFF. The CDR3 DNA is TGTGCCAGCAGTTTGAGGGGGACAGGGGACACCGGGGAGCTGTTTTTT.

This clonotype was detected many times. The CDR3 reads CASSGQSVATGNTIYF. The CDR3 nucleotides read TGTGCCAGCAGCGGACAGTCGGTTGCCACTGGAAACACCATATATTTT. The J gene is TRBJ1-3, the V gene TRBV12-3 or TRBV12-4, with D tentatively TRBD1 (6 bases). The CDR3 is 16 amino acids. V shed 6 bases and J shed 2 bases, with 17 bases lying between them.

In its sample, this clonotype was seen a few times. CDR3 in amino acids: CASSRGTLGYTF. In DNA, the CDR3 is TGTGCCAGCAGTCGGGGGACATTGGGCTACACCTTC. V and J are TRBV28 and TRBJ1-2; possible D gene TRBD1, 6 bases. V was cut by 5 bases and J by 8 bases, with 12 bases left in between. This CDR3 has 12 residues. CDR1 is MDHEN and CDR2 is SYDVKM in the germline V gene.

V gene TRBV7-3 combines with J gene TRBJ2-7, with D hard to call. Germline CDR1 reads SGHTA; CDR2 reads FQGTGA. This CDR3 comprises 13 residues. The germline V and J ends were trimmed by 5 bases and 3 bases, with 11 bases remaining between them. This CDR3 is CASSPSKGYEQYF. The CDR3 coding sequence is TGTGCCAGCAGCCCCAGTAAAGGCTACGAGCAGTACTTC.

The V and J genes are TRBV27 and TRBJ2-2, with 8 bases aligning to TRBD1. The CDR3 has 15 amino acids. V shed 5 bases, J shed 9 bases, and the junction held 11 bases outside the gene matches. Germline CDR1 MNHEY, CDR2 SMNVEV (reference sequence). The CDR3 spells CASSRPGGGPWELFF. As DNA, the CDR3 is TGTGCCAGCAGTCGGCCAGGGGGCGGTCCTTGGGAGCTGTTTTTT.

This clonotype occurred a few times. CDR3 region: CASSQDLAGGRETQYF. CDR3 nucleotide sequence: TGTGCCAGCAGCCAAGATCTAGCGGGAGGGCGGGAGACCCAGTACTTC. The chain combines TRBV3-1 with TRBJ2-5; 12 nucleotides match TRBD2. Per germline, CDR1 LGHDT and CDR2 YNNKEL (reference sequence). The CDR3 runs 16 residues. Trimming at V came to 0 bases and at J to 5 bases, leaving 4 bases not matched to a gene.

This clonotype was counted between two and nine times. The V and J genes are TRBV5-1 and TRBJ2-7; 7 bases align to TRBD1. The CDR3 runs to 16 residues. Germline lookup yields CDR1 SGHRS and CDR2 YFSETQ. V gave up 3 bases and J gave up 3 bases; unmatched junction bases: 12. CDR3 DNA sequence: TGCGCCAGCAGCTACGTCCCGGGACAGATACTCTACGAGCAGTACTTC. As protein: CASSYVPGQILYEQYF.

This chain links TRBV19 with TRBJ1-5, with D unclear. CDR3 length: 14 residues. V was shortened by 1 base and J by 3 bases, with 7 bases between the two germline ends. Looked up from germline, CDR1 is LNHDA and CDR2 is SQIVND (reference sequence). This CDR3 reads CASSIGQPNQPQHF. In DNA, the CDR3 is TGTGCCAGTAGTATAGGGCAGCCCAATCAGCCCCAGCATTTT. The full variable domain, in which reference TRBV19 and TRBJ1-5 provide the parts outside the CDR3, is DGGITQSPKYLFRKEGQNVTLSCEQNLNHDAMYWYRQDPGQGLRLIYYSQIVNDFQKGDIAEGYSVSREKKESFPLTVTSAQKNPTAFYLCASSIGQPNQPQHFGDGTRLSIL.

This clonotype was recorded at least ten times. V is TRBV4-2 and J is TRBJ2-5; 8 bases agree with TRBD2. The CDR3 spans 16 residues. Germline values: CDR1 LGHNA, CDR2 YNFKEQ. V lost 0 bases, J lost 5 bases, and 8 bases stayed unmatched. The CDR3 here is CASSQDGSGSEETQYF. The CDR3 DNA reads as TGTGCCAGCAGCCAAGATGGGAGCGGGAGCGAGGAGACCCAGTACTTC.

This clonotype was counted at least ten times. The rearrangement joins TRBV20-1 to TRBJ2-1; 9 nucleotides match TRBD2. Looked up from germline, CDR1 is DFQATT and CDR2 is SNEGSKA (reference sequence). The V gene end was trimmed by 5 bases and the J gene end by 5 bases; junction bases not matched to a gene: 13. There are 16 residues in the CDR3. The CDR3 DNA reads TGCAGTGCTCCTCAGGGTGGCGGGACTAGCAACAATGAGCAGTTCTTC. Its protein product is CSAPQGGGTSNNEQFF.

This clonotype appeared a single time. In DNA form, the CDR3 reads TGTGCCAGCAGTTGGGGACAGGGGGCTAATTCACCCCTCCACTTT. Its protein product is CASSWGQGANSPLHF. The chain recombines TRBV13 with TRBJ1-6, with 12 bases matching TRBD1. The germline V gene encodes CDR1 PRHDT and CDR2 FYEKMQ (reference sequence). J lost 6 bases, V lost 6 bases, and 3 bases had no gene match. CDR3 length: 15 amino acids.

This clonotype appeared many times. The chain joins TRBV12-3 or TRBV12-4 to TRBJ2-1; 11 bases are a match to TRBD2. V was clipped by 6 bases and J by 15 bases; unmatched bases: 7. The CDR3 loop spans 12 amino acids. The CDR3 region is CASSLLAGGSFF. The CDR3 DNA reads as TGTGCCAGCAGCCTGCTAGCGGGAGGTTCGTTCTTC.

The chain is built from TRBV28 and TRBJ1-2; D possibly corresponds to TRBD1 (6 bases). Trimming shortened V by 4 bases and J by 5 bases, and 17 bases separated the two germline ends. There are 15 residues in the CDR3. Germline CDR1 and CDR2: MDHEN and SYDVKM. CDR3 DNA sequence: TGTGCCAGCAGTTCACCTACGACAGGCAGATATGGCTACACCTTC. As protein: CASSSPTTGRYGYTF.

This clonotype was seen ten or more times. This rearrangement joins TRBV6-5 to TRBJ1-1, with TRBD1 as a possible D gene (6 bases). CDR1 is MNHEY, CDR2 SVGAGI, per germline. V was pared by 10 bases and J by 4 bases, with 22 bases between. The CDR3 has 15 amino acids. CDR3 nucleotide sequence: TGTGCCATCACCCCGGCCGGGGGCGCGGGCACTGAAGCTTTCTTT. This translates into CAITPAGGAGTEAFF.

The table lists this clonotype with many counts. The chain uses TRBV4-2 and TRBJ2-2; 7 bases line up with TRBD2. The length of the CDR3 is 14 residues. V shed 0 bases, J shed 7 bases, and the junction held 2 bases outside the gene matches. Germline lookup yields CDR1 LGHNA and CDR2 YNFKEQ. The CDR3 loop reads CASSQEREYGELFF. The DNA of the CDR3 is TGTGCCAGCAGCCAAGAGCGGGAGTACGGGGAGCTGTTTTTT.

J is TRBJ1-4 and V is TRBV12-3 or TRBV12-4, with 7 positions matching TRBD1. The CDR3 loop spans 14 amino acids. The V and J ends lost 6 bases and 4 bases, in that order; junction bases with no gene match: 5. CDR3 sequence reads: CASRPGQSNEKLFF. The CDR3 DNA is TGTGCCAGCAGACCGGGACAGAGTAATGAAAAACTGTTTTTT.

This clonotype was observed at least ten times. The chain couples TRBV6-2 or TRBV6-3 to TRBJ2-5; the D is unclear. The length of the CDR3 is 12 residues. Germline CDR1 and CDR2: MNHEY and SVGEGT. V dropped 0 bases and J dropped 4 bases, with 3 bases sitting between them. As DNA, the CDR3 is TGTGCCAGCAGTTACTCCTTAGAGACCCAGTACTTC. It yields the protein CASSYSLETQYF.